This T cell receptor (beta chain) was observed in a study of shared clonotypes between healthy human individuals. Study-level information: The study drew on a couple of women and three men aged 18 to 49 as donors.

Execution of the assay was at deep level. Authors' methods: Filtering differed since immunoSEQ provided only junctions, with no quality scores. Assay used: immunoSEQ multiplex PCR; TCRdb lists only in-frame clones, some missing. V and J calls and clone size are as listed in that table; D and trimming were resolved from the DNA. The data hold some 2 million clones, with roughly 94% observed a single time. The V and J ends lost 11 bases and 4 bases respectively, with 20 bases between them. Germline CDR1 MNHNS, CDR2 SASEGT. The CDR3 consists of 14 residues. This chain connects TRBV6-1 to TRBJ2-5; tentatively, D is TRBD1 (6 bases). The sequencing input was naive CD4+ T cells sorted from blood. Indicated subset: CD45RA+ positively selected. The receptor's source is a man aged 18 to 35 in good health. The CDR3 nucleotides are TGTGCCGGGGGCCGGCCTAGGCCCGGAGAGACCCAGTACTTC. This translates into CAGGRPRPGETQYF.